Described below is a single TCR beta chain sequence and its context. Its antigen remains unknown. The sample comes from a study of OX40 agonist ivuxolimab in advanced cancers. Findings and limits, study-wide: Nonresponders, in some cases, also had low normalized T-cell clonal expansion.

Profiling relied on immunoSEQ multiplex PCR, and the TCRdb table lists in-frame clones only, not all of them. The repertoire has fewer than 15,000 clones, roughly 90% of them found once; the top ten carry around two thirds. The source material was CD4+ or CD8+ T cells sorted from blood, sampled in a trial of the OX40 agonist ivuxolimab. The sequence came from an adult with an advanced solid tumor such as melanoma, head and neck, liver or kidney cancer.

CDR3 loop: CASSFEDYEQYF. CDR3 coding DNA: TGTGCCAGCAGCTTCGAGGACTACGAGCAGTACTTC. This rearrangement joins TRBV11-3 to TRBJ2-7; no definite D call. Germline V gives CDR1 SGHNT, CDR2 YENEEA. The CDR3 is made up of 12 amino acids. Trimming took off 3 bases at V and 3 bases at J, with 6 bases between the two ends.